Sequencing of this T cell receptor (beta chain) was carried out in a study of Graves' ophthalmopathy and Graves' hyperthyroidism. Study-wide context: Blood was drawn at initial diagnosis, before any treatment.

With regard to this clonotype: Its matching antigen is unknown.

Amplified material comprised TCR beta CDR3 regions derived from RNA transcripts. The authors performed first-round RT-PCR with HTBI primers and then a second-round multiplex PCR. TCRdb analysed the multiplex PCR reads with MiXCR anew, one entry per CDR3 protein. This table holds hundreds of thousands of distinct CDR3 sequences, 22% found once. The CDR3 is 14 residues long. CDR1 is GTSNPN and CDR2 is SVGIG in the germline V gene (reference sequence). Patients newly diagnosed with hyperthyroidism, under 2 months' duration, were aged 18 to 65, the study reports. Points from the study as a whole: A majority of expanded thyroid clonotypes exceeding 0.001 frequency were likewise present in blood.

Sequenced input: peripheral blood. The clonotype was recovered from a woman aged 18-35 years with stable Graves' hyperthyroidism. Some clones in this sample may be carry-over from other donors' samples. The chain has TRBV30 and TRBJ1-1; tentatively, D is TRBD1 (5 bases). The CDR3 DNA is TGTGCTTCGGAGACGGGCCGGGGCCTCGATCGGGCTTTCTTT. This sequence encodes CASETGRGLDRAFF.